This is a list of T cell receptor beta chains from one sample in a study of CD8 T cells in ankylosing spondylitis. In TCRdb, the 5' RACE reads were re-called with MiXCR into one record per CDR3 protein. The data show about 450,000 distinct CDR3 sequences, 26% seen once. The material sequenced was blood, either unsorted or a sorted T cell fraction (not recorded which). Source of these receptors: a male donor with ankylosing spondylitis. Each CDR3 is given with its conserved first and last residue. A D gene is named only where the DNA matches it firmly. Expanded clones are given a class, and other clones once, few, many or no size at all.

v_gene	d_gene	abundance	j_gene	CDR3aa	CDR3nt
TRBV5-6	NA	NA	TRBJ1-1	CASFYWTGLGTEAFF	TGTGCCAGCTTCTACTGGACGGGGTTGGGCACTGAAGCTTTCTTT
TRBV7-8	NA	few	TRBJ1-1	CASSLVRAGPGAFF	TGTGCCAGCAGCTTAGTGAGGGCAGGCCCTGGGGCTTTCTTT
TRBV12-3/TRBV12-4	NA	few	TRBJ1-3	CASSFHGVGNTIYF	TGTGCCAGCAGTTTTCACGGGGTCGGAAACACCATATATTTT
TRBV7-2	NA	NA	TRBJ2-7	CASGKRQGGDAAYEQYF	TGTGCCAGCGGCAAGCGGCAGGGTGGCGACGCCGCCTACGAGCAGTACTTC
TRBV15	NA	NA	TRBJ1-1	CATSRGGEGLTEAFF	TGTGCCACCAGCAGAGGAGGGGAGGGGTTGACTGAAGCTTTCTTT
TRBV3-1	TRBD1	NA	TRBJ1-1	CASSRLTGAENTEAFF	TGTGCCAGCAGCCGACTGACAGGGGCTGAGAACACTGAAGCTTTCTTT
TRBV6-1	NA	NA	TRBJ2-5	CASSALAIQETQYF	TGTGCCAGCAGTGCCTTAGCGATTCAAGAGACCCAGTACTTC
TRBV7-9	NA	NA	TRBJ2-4	CASSLSGGLEYF	TGTGCCAGCAGCTTATCGGGTGGGCTCGAGTACTTC
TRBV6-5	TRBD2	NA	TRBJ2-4	CASSWGTSAALAKNIQYF	TGTGCCAGCAGTTGGGGGACTAGCGCAGCTTTAGCCAAAAACATTCAGTACTTC
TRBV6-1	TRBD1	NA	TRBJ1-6	CASSELGRGLSPLHF	TGTGCCAGCAGTGAATTGGGCAGGGGGCTCTCACCCCTCCACTTT
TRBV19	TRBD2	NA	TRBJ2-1	CASSLGRAAYNEQFF	TGTGCCAGTTCACTGGGGAGGGCCGCCTACAATGAGCAGTTCTTC
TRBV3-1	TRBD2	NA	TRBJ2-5	CASSQEEAGVETQYF	TGTGCCAGCAGCCAAGAAGAGGCGGGAGTCGAGACCCAGTACTTC
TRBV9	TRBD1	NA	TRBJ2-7	CASSASGTAIYEQYF	TGTGCCAGCAGCGCGTCCGGGACAGCTATCTACGAGCAGTACTTC
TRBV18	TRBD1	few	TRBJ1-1	CASSPMTGGLNTEAFF	TGTGCCAGCTCACCCATGACAGGGGGATTGAACACTGAAGCTTTCTTT
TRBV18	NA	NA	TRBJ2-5	CASSPLVQETQYF	TGTGCCAGCTCACCACTTGTCCAAGAGACCCAGTACTTC
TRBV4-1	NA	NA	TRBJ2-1	CASSWQGLAYGNEQFF	TGCGCCAGCAGCTGGCAAGGGCTAGCGTATGGGAATGAGCAGTTCTTC
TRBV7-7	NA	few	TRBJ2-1	CASSPLSGFSRYNEQFF	TGTGCCAGCAGCCCGCTCTCAGGGTTTAGCAGATACAATGAGCAGTTCTTC
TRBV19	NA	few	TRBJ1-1	CASSIATERAFF	TGTGCCAGTAGTATAGCCACGGAGAGGGCTTTCTTT
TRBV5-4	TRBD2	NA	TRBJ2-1	CASSLARTSVVGEQFF	TGTGCCAGCAGCTTGGCCCGGACTAGCGTGGTAGGTGAGCAGTTCTTC
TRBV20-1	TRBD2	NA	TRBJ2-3	CSARPGLAGGRGQYF	TGCAGTGCTAGACCGGGACTAGCGGGAGGGCGGGGGCAGTATTTT
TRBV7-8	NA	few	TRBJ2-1	CASSLVADEQFF	TGTGCCAGCAGCTTAGTCGCCGATGAGCAGTTCTTC
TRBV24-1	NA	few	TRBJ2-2	CATSEAANTGELFF	TGTGCCACCAGTGAAGCGGCTAACACCGGGGAGCTGTTTTTT
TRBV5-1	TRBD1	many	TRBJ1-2	CASSQQGEDGYTF	TGCGCCAGCAGCCAACAGGGGGAAGATGGCTACACCTTC
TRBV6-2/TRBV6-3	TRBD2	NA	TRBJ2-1	CASSSLAGEHRNEQFF	TGTGCCAGCAGTAGCCTAGCGGGAGAGCATAGGAATGAGCAGTTCTTC
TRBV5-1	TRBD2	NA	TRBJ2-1	CASSLALAGDGYNEQFF	TGCGCCAGCAGCTTGGCCCTAGCGGGAGACGGCTACAATGAGCAGTTCTTC
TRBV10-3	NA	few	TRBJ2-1	CAISELGDEQFF	TGTGCCATCAGTGAGCTAGGCGATGAGCAGTTCTTC
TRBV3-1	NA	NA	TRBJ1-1	CASSQSRSRAFF	TGTGCCAGCAGCCAAAGTCGGTCGAGAGCTTTCTTT
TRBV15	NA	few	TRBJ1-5	CATSRVDSNQPQHF	TGTGCCACCAGCAGAGTAGATAGCAATCAGCCCCAGCATTTT
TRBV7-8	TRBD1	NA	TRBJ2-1	CASSLVSRGLVNEQFF	TGTGCCAGCAGCTTAGTTAGTAGGGGGCTGGTGAATGAGCAGTTCTTC
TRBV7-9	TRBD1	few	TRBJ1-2	CASSSAGGQGGHGYTF	TGTGCCAGCAGCTCCGCTGGGGGACAGGGGGGCCATGGCTACACCTTC
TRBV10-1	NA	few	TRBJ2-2	CASSDRLGDTGELFF	TGCGCCAGCAGTGATAGGCTGGGGGACACCGGGGAGCTGTTTTTT
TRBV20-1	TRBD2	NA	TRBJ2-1	CSASAGAYNEQFF	TGCAGTGCTAGCGCGGGGGCCTACAATGAGCAGTTCTTC
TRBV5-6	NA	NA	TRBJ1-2	CASSLRGALNYGYTF	TGTGCCAGCAGCCTACGGGGGGCCCTGAACTATGGCTACACCTTC
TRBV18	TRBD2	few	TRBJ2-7	CASSPASGSYEQYF	TGTGCCAGCTCACCGGCTAGCGGGAGTTACGAGCAGTACTTC
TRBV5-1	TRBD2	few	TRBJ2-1	CASSLEASGSDDTGEQFF	TGCGCCAGCAGCTTGGAGGCTAGCGGGAGTGATGATACCGGTGAGCAGTTCTTC
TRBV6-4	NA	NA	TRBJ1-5	CASSLRWDQPQHF	TGTGCCAGCAGTCTACGATGGGATCAGCCCCAGCATTTT
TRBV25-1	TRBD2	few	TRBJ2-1	CASSETTGGPNNEQFF	TGTGCCAGCAGTGAGACGACGGGAGGGCCTAACAATGAGCAGTTCTTC
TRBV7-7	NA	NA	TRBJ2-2	CASSSPRGSGDNTGELFF	TGTGCCAGCAGCTCACCCAGGGGGAGCGGGGATAACACCGGGGAGCTGTTTTTT
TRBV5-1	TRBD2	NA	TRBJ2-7	CASSLTSGKGSEQYF	TGCGCCAGCAGCTTGACTAGCGGGAAAGGAAGCGAGCAGTACTTC
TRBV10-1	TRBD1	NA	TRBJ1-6	CASSEKQGFGSPLHF	TGCGCCAGCAGTGAAAAACAGGGGTTTGGTTCACCCCTCCACTTT
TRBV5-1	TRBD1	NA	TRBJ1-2	CASSKTGADYGYTF	TGCGCCAGCAGCAAGACAGGGGCGGACTATGGCTACACCTTC
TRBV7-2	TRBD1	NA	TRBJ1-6	CASTHRGVNSPLHF	TGTGCCAGCACCCACAGGGGAGTGAATTCACCCCTCCACTTT
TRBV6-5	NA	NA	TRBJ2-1	CASSSKGGVSYNEQFF	TGTGCCAGCAGTTCGAAGGGGGGCGTCTCCTACAATGAGCAGTTCTTC
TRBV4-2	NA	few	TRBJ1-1	CASSQEKANTEAFF	TGTGCCAGCAGCCAAGAAAAGGCGAACACTGAAGCTTTCTTT
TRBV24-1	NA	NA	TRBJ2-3	CATSDLDRDTQYF	TGTGCCACCAGTGATTTGGACAGAGATACGCAGTATTTT
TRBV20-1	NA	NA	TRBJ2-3	CSAGSGHWGDTQYF	TGCAGTGCTGGGAGTGGGCATTGGGGGGATACGCAGTATTTT
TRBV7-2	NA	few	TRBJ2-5	CASSLQGSYQETQYF	TGTGCCAGCAGCTTACAGGGATCGTACCAAGAGACCCAGTACTTC
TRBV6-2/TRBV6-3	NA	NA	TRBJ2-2	CASSQTATGELFF	TGTGCCAGCAGTCAGACGGCTACCGGGGAGCTGTTTTTT
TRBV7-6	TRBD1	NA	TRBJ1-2	CASSARDRGSNYGYTF	TGTGCCAGCAGCGCCCGGGACAGGGGGTCTAACTATGGCTACACCTTC
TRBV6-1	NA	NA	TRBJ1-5	CASRHIGQPQHF	TGTGCCAGCAGGCACATTGGGCAGCCCCAGCATTTT
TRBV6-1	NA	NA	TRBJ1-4	CASKGERWEKLFF	TGTGCCAGCAAAGGGGAAAGGTGGGAAAAACTGTTTTTT
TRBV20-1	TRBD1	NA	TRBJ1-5	CSASTDRANQPQHF	TGCAGTGCTAGCACAGACAGGGCAAATCAGCCCCAGCATTTT
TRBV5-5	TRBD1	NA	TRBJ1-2	CASSQVTPGQVANIF	TGTGCCAGCAGCCAAGTTACACCGGGACAGGTTGCTAACATTTTC
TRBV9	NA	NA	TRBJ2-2	CASSESGASLELFF	TGTGCCAGCAGTGAATCAGGGGCCTCGTTGGAGCTGTTTTTT